This T cell receptor beta chain was obtained from a study of blood T cell repertoires in COVID-19. About the research overall: The United States, Italy and Spain were the sources of the acute and convalescent COVID-19 samples. T cells, B-cell-depleted T cells, or PBMCs provided the cDNA or gDNA that served as material.

The CDR3 runs 16 residues. Trimming removed 3 bases from V and 5 bases from J; junction bases left unmatched: 8. In germline, CDR1 is LGHDT, CDR2 YNNKEL (reference sequence). Some clones are missing from TCRdb's copy, which holds only in-frame ones; the method was immunoSEQ multiplex PCR. The data hold more than 300,000 clones, with around nine tenths observed a single time. The material sequenced was peripheral blood. The rearrangement links TRBV3-1 (or the pseudogene TRBV3-2) to TRBJ2-2; 8 positions match TRBD1. The source of this sequence is a woman aged 18 to 35 who had recovered from COVID-19. CDR3 sequence: CASSHPDRGGTGELFF. Here the CDR3 DNA reads TGTGCCAGCAGCCATCCCGACAGGGGTGGGACCGGGGAGCTGTTTTTT.